These T cell receptor beta chains were read from a single sample in a study of T cells in Graves' hyperthyroidism and ophthalmopathy. Via MiXCR, TCRdb re-called the multiplex PCR reads, giving one row per CDR3 protein. The sample comprises about 500,000 distinct CDR3 sequences, 17% of which are singletons, and about 16% rests with the top ten. Sequencing was performed on blood. Source of these receptors: a woman under 30 with Graves' ophthalmopathy. The CDR3 runs from the conserved cysteine through the conserved F or W. The D gene is left open where the match is weak. Not all rows give a size; the values are once, few, many and, for expanded clones, a class.

J gene,D gene,V gene,clone size,CDR3 protein,CDR3 DNA
TRBJ2-1,-,TRBV19,few,CASSIAAHTRFHEQFF,TGTGCCAGTAGTATAGCAGCTCACACCAGATTCCATGAGCAGTTCTTC
TRBJ2-3,-,TRBV27,many,CASSFEGSTDTQYF,TGTGCCAGCAGTTTCGAAGGGAGCACAGATACGCAGTATTTT
TRBJ2-7,-,TRBV13,-,CASSLGGTRSYEQYF,TGTGCCAGCAGCTTAGGGGGGACTCGCTCCTACGAGCAGTACTTC
TRBJ2-1,TRBD2,TRBV12-5,many,CASGGTSGSNEQFF,TGTGCTAGTGGTGGGACTAGCGGGAGCAATGAGCAGTTCTTC
TRBJ2-1,TRBD1,TRBV5-6,-,CASSLTGEGIDEQFF,TGTGCCAGCAGCTTGACAGGGGAAGGTATAGATGAGCAGTTCTTC
TRBJ2-7,TRBD2,TRBV28,many,CASSFRWEGNRYEQYF,TGTGCCAGCAGTTTTAGGTGGGAGGGGAATCGTTACGAGCAGTACTTC
TRBJ1-4,-,TRBV6-1,few,CASSPLGFWRTDLTNEKLFF,TGTGCCAGCAGCCCGCTGGGGTTTTGGCGGACCGACTTGACTAATGAAAAACTGTTTTTT
TRBJ1-5,-,TRBV27,many,CASSLSGGSNQPQHF,TGTGCCAGCAGTTTATCCGGAGGCAGCAATCAGCCCCAGCATTTT
TRBJ1-6,-,TRBV5-5,-,CASSSTSRGGDSPLHF,TGTGCCAGCAGCTCGACCTCGAGGGGAGGGGATTCACCCCTCCACTTT
TRBJ1-2,-,TRBV7-8,-,CASSLAQGSAGYTF,TGTGCCAGCAGCTTAGCACAAGGGTCGGCTGGCTACACCTTC
TRBJ2-1,TRBD2,TRBV7-9,few,CASISSGGPQSSYNEQFF,TGTGCCAGCATAAGCAGCGGGGGGCCCCAAAGCTCCTACAATGAGCAGTTCTTC
TRBJ2-3,-,TRBV6-1,-,CASRPGAREHTDTQYF,TGTGCCAGCAGACCGGGCGCCCGAGAACACACAGATACGCAGTATTTT
TRBJ1-5,-,TRBV19,-,CASSIKIAGSQPQHF,TGTGCCAGTAGTATTAAGATCGCAGGGAGTCAGCCCCAGCATTTT
TRBJ2-3,TRBD2,TRBV7-2,many,CASSSQSGTSAADTQYF,TGTGCCAGCAGCTCGCAGTCAGGGACTAGCGCCGCAGATACGCAGTATTTT